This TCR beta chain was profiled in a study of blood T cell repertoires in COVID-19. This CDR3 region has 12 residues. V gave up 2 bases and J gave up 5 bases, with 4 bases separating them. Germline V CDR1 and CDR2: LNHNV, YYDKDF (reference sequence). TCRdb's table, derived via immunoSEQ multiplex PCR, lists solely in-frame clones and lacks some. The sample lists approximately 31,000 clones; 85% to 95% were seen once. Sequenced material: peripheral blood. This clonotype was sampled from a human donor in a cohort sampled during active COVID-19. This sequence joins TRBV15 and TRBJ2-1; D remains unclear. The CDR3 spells CATSRQNNEQFF. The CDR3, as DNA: TGTGCCACCAGCAGACAAAACAATGAGCAGTTCTTC.